The rows below give T cell receptor beta chains drawn from one sample of a study of spatial heterogeneity in lung cancer. From the 5' RACE reads, TCRdb called clonotypes with MiXCR, one entry per CDR3 protein. The sample has 51,000 or so distinct CDR3 sequences, 7.4% seen once. The input for sequencing was PBMCs, taken at follow-up. The receptors were gathered from a female donor with early-stage non-small cell lung cancer. Both conserved end residues are part of each CDR3. D genes are given only for firm matches. Expanded clones are given a class, and other clones once, few, many or no size at all.

size	D	V	J	CDR3	DNA
few	NA	TRBV29-1	TRBJ1-1	CSVAKGTMNTEAFF	TGCAGCGTCGCTAAGGGGACAATGAACACTGAAGCTTTCTTT
many	NA	TRBV28	TRBJ2-1	CASLHIGPPYNEQFF	TGTGCCAGCCTCCATATAGGGCCCCCCTACAATGAGCAGTTCTTC
few	NA	TRBV18	TRBJ2-7	CASSPVAFSYEQYF	TGTGCCAGCTCACCAGTGGCCTTTTCCTACGAGCAGTACTTC
few	NA	TRBV20-1	TRBJ2-7	CSANRQSSYEQYF	TGCAGTGCTAATCGACAGAGCTCCTACGAGCAGTACTTC
many	NA	TRBV7-9	TRBJ2-3	CASSGGASSTDTQYF	TGTGCCAGCAGCGGGGGGGCCTCTAGCACAGATACGCAGTATTTT
few	TRBD2	TRBV13	TRBJ2-3	CASSFKPMSPGGADTQYF	TGTGCCAGCAGCTTTAAGCCTATGAGCCCGGGGGGAGCAGATACGCAGTATTTT
NA	NA	TRBV28	TRBJ1-2	CASSSQVPGGHGYTF	TGTGCCAGCAGTTCACAGGTCCCAGGAGGCCATGGCTACACCTTC
NA	TRBD1	TRBV24-1	TRBJ2-1	CATSDPGQGANEQFF	TGTGCCACCAGTGACCCGGGACAGGGGGCCAATGAGCAGTTCTTC
NA	NA	TRBV7-9	TRBJ1-1	CASSSMTSNTEAFF	TGTGCCAGCAGCTCAATGACAAGCAACACTGAAGCTTTCTTT
few	TRBD1	TRBV20-1	TRBJ1-3	CSARGDRGSAGNTIYF	TGCAGTGCTAGAGGGGACAGGGGAAGCGCTGGAAACACCATATATTTT
NA	NA	TRBV7-6	TRBJ2-2	CASSARTRPGELFF	TGTGCCAGCAGCGCCCGGACAAGGCCCGGGGAGCTGTTTTTT
NA	TRBD1	TRBV11-2	TRBJ1-6	CASSPDRVPLHF	TGTGCCAGCAGCCCCGACAGGGTGCCCCTCCACTTT
many	TRBD2	TRBV2	TRBJ2-1	CASARLAGAEQFF	TGTGCCAGCGCCAGACTAGCGGGGGCTGAACAATTCTTC
many	NA	TRBV6-2/TRBV6-3	TRBJ2-2	CASRPPGLSRRELFF	TGTGCCAGCAGGCCCCCGGGACTGAGCCGGCGGGAGCTGTTTTTT
many	TRBD2	TRBV7-6	TRBJ2-7	CASSSQPRTSGSEQYF	TGTGCCAGCAGCTCTCAACCCCGGACTAGCGGTTCCGAGCAGTACTTC
NA	TRBD2	TRBV5-6	TRBJ2-1	CASSYGTSLYNEQFF	TGTGCCAGCAGCTACGGGACTAGCCTTTACAATGAGCAGTTCTTC
NA	NA	TRBV29-1	TRBJ2-2	CSVSDRKTGELFF	TGCAGCGTCTCTGACAGGAAGACCGGGGAGCTGTTTTTT
NA	NA	TRBV10-3	TRBJ2-3	CATGTRGGLDTQYF	TGTGCCACAGGGACACGGGGAGGCCTAGATACGCAGTATTTT
many	TRBD2	TRBV12-3/TRBV12-4	TRBJ2-5	CASSFQRGQETQYF	TGTGCCAGCAGTTTCCAGCGGGGCCAAGAGACCCAGTACTTC
few	NA	TRBV10-3	TRBJ2-7	CAIRESGEDSYEQYF	TGTGCCATCAGAGAATCAGGGGAGGACTCCTACGAGCAGTACTTC
many	NA	TRBV12-3/TRBV12-4	TRBJ1-5	CASGRNQPQHF	TGTGCCAGCGGCCGGAATCAGCCCCAGCATTTT
NA	TRBD1	TRBV28	TRBJ2-5	CAGGSGQPGLMTQYF	TGTGCCGGGGGCTCGGGACAGCCTGGGCTCATGACCCAGTACTTC
many	TRBD2	TRBV7-9	TRBJ2-1	CASSIGLAGRHYNEQFF	TGTGCCAGCAGCATCGGACTAGCGGGGAGGCACTACAATGAGCAGTTCTTC
many	TRBD1	TRBV20-1	TRBJ1-5	CSAATGEYQPQHF	TGCAGTGCCGCGACAGGGGAATATCAGCCCCAGCATTTT
medium-sized	NA	TRBV3-1	TRBJ1-5	CASSQDSTGSTNQPQHF	TGTGCCAGCAGCCAAGACTCAACAGGGTCAACCAATCAGCCCCAGCATTTT
few	TRBD1	TRBV20-1	TRBJ2-3	CSAYRGGTSTDTQYF	TGCAGTGCATACCGAGGGGGCACCAGCACAGATACGCAGTATTTT
NA	NA	TRBV7-9	TRBJ2-5	CASTRAAGLGETQYF	TGTGCCAGCACCAGGGCGGCGGGATTGGGAGAGACCCAGTACTTC
NA	NA	TRBV5-1	TRBJ2-7	CASSLVRQVGEEQYF	TGCGCCAGCAGCTTGGTTAGGCAGGTCGGGGAAGAGCAGTACTTC
many	TRBD1	TRBV9	TRBJ2-5	CASSRQGKETQYF	TGTGCCAGCAGCCGACAGGGCAAAGAGACCCAGTACTTC
many	NA	TRBV6-6	TRBJ1-6	CASVIDGSYSPLHF	TGTGCCAGCGTAATAGACGGATCCTATTCACCCCTCCACTTT
few	NA	TRBV14	TRBJ1-2	CASSQDLGRGYGYTF	TGTGCCAGCAGCCAAGATCTGGGACGGGGCTATGGCTACACCTTC
many	NA	TRBV24-1	TRBJ2-5	CATSPRFQETQYF	TGTGCCACCAGTCCCAGGTTCCAAGAGACCCAGTACTTC
few	NA	TRBV29-1	TRBJ1-1	CSVDRELTEAFF	TGCAGCGTTGATAGGGAGCTCACTGAAGCTTTCTTT
many	NA	TRBV11-2	TRBJ2-7	CASSLPETSYEQYF	TGTGCCAGCAGCTTACCCGAGACCTCCTACGAGCAGTACTTC
many	TRBD1	TRBV27	TRBJ1-5	CASSSRTGGTGEKNNQPQHF	TGTGCCAGCAGTTCCCGAACTGGGGGGACAGGGGAGAAGAACAATCAGCCCCAGCATTTT
many	TRBD2	TRBV7-2	TRBJ2-1	CASSVSSGAAPTNEQFF	TGTGCCAGCAGCGTCTCTAGCGGGGCGGCCCCCACAAATGAGCAGTTCTTC
many	TRBD2	TRBV5-1	TRBJ2-7	CASPYWTSGGSYEQYF	TGCGCCAGCCCATACTGGACTAGCGGGGGATCCTACGAGCAGTACTTC
many	NA	TRBV19	TRBJ1-1	CASTQGQNTEAFF	TGTGCCAGCACCCAGGGCCAGAACACTGAAGCTTTCTTT
many	NA	TRBV5-1	TRBJ2-3	CASSTSTDTQYF	TGCGCCAGCAGCACTAGCACAGATACGCAGTATTTT
many	NA	TRBV10-3	TRBJ1-5	CAISYTEGQPQHF	TGTGCCATCAGCTACACAGAGGGTCAGCCCCAGCATTTT
NA	NA	TRBV2	TRBJ2-3	CASRGSGDTQYF	TGTGCCAGCAGGGGATCGGGGGATACGCAGTATTTT
NA	NA	TRBV12-3/TRBV12-4	TRBJ2-3	CASGWDRGDTQYF	TGTGCCAGCGGGTGGGACCGGGGAGATACGCAGTATTTT
NA	NA	TRBV20-1	TRBJ1-2	CSATRSSQVVYGYTF	TGCAGTGCCACGAGGAGCTCTCAGGTGGTCTATGGCTACACCTTC
many	NA	TRBV25-1	TRBJ1-1	CASSERARSEAFF	TGTGCCAGCAGTGAAAGGGCAAGGTCTGAAGCTTTCTTT
few	NA	TRBV20-1	TRBJ2-7	CSAREPSYEQYF	TGCAGTGCTAGGGAACCTTCCTACGAGCAGTACTTC
many	TRBD1	TRBV10-3	TRBJ2-1	CAIAGTGGDEQFF	TGTGCCATCGCCGGGACAGGGGGCGATGAGCAGTTCTTC
few	NA	TRBV28	TRBJ1-5	CASRSQGRGNQPQHF	TGTGCCAGCCGAAGCCAGGGTCGAGGGAATCAGCCCCAGCATTTT
many	NA	TRBV7-2	TRBJ2-2	CASSLRTVSRELFF	TGTGCCAGCAGCTTAAGGACAGTTTCTCGGGAGCTGTTTTTT
few	TRBD2	TRBV3-1	TRBJ2-1	CASTKAGGYNEQFF	TGTGCCAGCACAAAAGCGGGGGGCTACAATGAGCAGTTCTTC
many	NA	TRBV10-3	TRBJ2-5	CAIRAEGTQYF	TGTGCCATCAGAGCCGAGGGGACCCAGTACTTC
few	NA	TRBV7-2	TRBJ1-1	CASSAQYTEAFF	TGTGCCAGCAGCGCACAGTACACTGAAGCTTTCTTT
few	NA	TRBV7-2	TRBJ1-1	CASSLVSPSGTSGFF	TGTGCCAGCAGCTTAGTATCGCCGTCCGGGACCTCTGGTTTCTTT
many	TRBD2	TRBV12-3/TRBV12-4	TRBJ2-1	CASSKGLAEVYNEQFF	TGTGCCAGCAGTAAGGGACTAGCCGAGGTATACAATGAGCAGTTCTTC
NA	TRBD2	TRBV3-1	TRBJ2-7	CASSFRTRPNEQYF	TGTGCCAGCAGCTTCCGGACTAGGCCTAACGAGCAGTACTTC
NA	TRBD2	TRBV7-8	TRBJ2-2	CASSLAGGYTGELFF	TGTGCCAGCAGCTTAGCGGGGGGGTACACCGGGGAGCTGTTTTTT
few	NA	TRBV6-2/TRBV6-3	TRBJ2-5	CASSMTRLETQYF	TGTGCCAGCAGTATGACTAGGTTGGAGACCCAGTACTTC
NA	NA	TRBV7-8	TRBJ2-4	CASSYTPLLAKNIQYF	TGTGCCAGCAGCTACACCCCCCTCCTAGCCAAAAACATTCAGTACTTC